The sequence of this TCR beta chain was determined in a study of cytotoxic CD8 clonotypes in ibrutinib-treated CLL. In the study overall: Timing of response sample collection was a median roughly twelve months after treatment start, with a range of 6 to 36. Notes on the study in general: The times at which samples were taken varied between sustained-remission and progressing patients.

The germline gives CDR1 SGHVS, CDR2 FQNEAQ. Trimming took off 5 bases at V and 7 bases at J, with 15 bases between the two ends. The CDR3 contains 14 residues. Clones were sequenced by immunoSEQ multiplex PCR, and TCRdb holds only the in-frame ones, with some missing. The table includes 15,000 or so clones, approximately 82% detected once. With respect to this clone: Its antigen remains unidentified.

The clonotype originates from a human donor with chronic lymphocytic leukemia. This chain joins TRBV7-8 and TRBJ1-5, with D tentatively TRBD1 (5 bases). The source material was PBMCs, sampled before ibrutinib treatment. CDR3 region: CASSPQGSRQPQHF. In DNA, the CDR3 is TGTGCCAGCAGCCCTCAGGGTAGCCGGCAGCCCCAGCATTTT. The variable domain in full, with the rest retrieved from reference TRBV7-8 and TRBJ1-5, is GAGVSQSPRYKVAKRGQDVALRCDPISGHVSLFWYQQALGQGPEFLTYFQNEAQLDKSGLPSDRFFAERPEGSVSTLKIQRTQQEDSAVYLCASSPQGSRQPQHFGDGTRLSIL.